Shown below are 25 T cell receptor beta chains from a single sample sequenced in a study of post-analysis software for immune sequencing data. Findings of the study overall: Controls showed lower frequencies than patients for 5 or 6 TRBV segments, and TRBV5-6, TRBV5-1 and TRBV20-1 were among these.

Incorporated into the TCR beta cDNA libraries were unique molecular identifiers, which served to reduce PCR and sequencing biases. One entry per CDR3 protein, called by TCRdb with MiXCR from the PCR reads. This sample yields 800,000 to 950,000 distinct CDR3 sequences, of which approximately 50% are seen a single time; 4.6% belongs to the top ten. Their antigens remain unidentified. Sequences were obtained from blood. These receptors were taken from a girl aged 5-17 years with multiple sclerosis.

This clonotype has just one count. One junction end disagrees with the germline gene, perhaps due to a read error. The chain is built from TRBV7-3 and TRBJ2-5, with 8 bases identical to TRBD1. This CDR3 region has 14 residues. CDR1 SGHTA and CDR2 FQGTGA come from the germline V gene. CDR3 protein: CASSWTGPQEAQYF. Written as DNA, the CDR3 is TGTGCCAGCAGCTGGACAGGGCCACAAGAGGCCCAGTACTTC.

The chain combines TRBV24-1 with TRBJ2-7; D assignment may be TRBD1 or TRBD2 (5 bases each). Gene TRBJ2-5 matches the end of the DNA better, so the J call may be wrong. The germline CDR1 and CDR2 sequences are KGHDR and SFDVKD. This CDR3 contains 14 residues. CDR3: CATSDTGTVGTQYF. As DNA, the CDR3 is TGTGCCACCAGTGATACCGGGACCGTCGGGACCCAGTACTTC.

V and J are TRBV5-4 and TRBJ2-1; 10 bases fit TRBD2. Per the germline V gene, CDR1 is SGHNT and CDR2 is YYREEE (reference sequence). This CDR3 has 16 residues. The junction had 9 bases not matched to a gene; V was cut back by 2 bases and J by 7 bases. CDR3 sequence: CASSLILAGGGNEQFF. The CDR3 nucleotides are TGTGCCAGCAGCTTAATCTTAGCGGGAGGCGGGAATGAGCAGTTCTTC.

This sequence joins TRBV3-1 and TRBJ2-4; a weak D match, TRBD2 (5 bases). Trimming took 4 bases from V and 0 from J, leaving 16 bases between them. CDR3 length: 17 residues. The germline CDR1 and CDR2 sequences are LGHDT and YNNKEL (reference sequence). CDR3 amino acids: CASSPSAGGLAKNIQYF. The CDR3 nucleotides read TGTGCCAGCAGCCCCTCGGCGGGTGGACTAGCCAAAAACATTCAGTACTTC.

A few counts support this clonotype. This chain uses TRBV6-5 with TRBJ1-5, with D possibly TRBD1 on 5 matching bases. Per germline, CDR1 MNHEY and CDR2 SVGAGI. V was clipped by 5 bases and J by 4 bases, with 12 bases between them. This CDR3 is 14 amino acids long. The CDR3 spells CASSAGAYNQPQHF. The CDR3 region has the DNA TGTGCCAGCAGTGCCGGGGCGTATAATCAGCCCCAGCATTTT.

The gene calls are TRBV7-3 and TRBJ1-1; D gene unclear. Trimming left V 2 bases short and J 11 bases short, with 12 bases between. Germline values: CDR1 SGHTA, CDR2 FQGTGA. The CDR3 is 12 amino acids. The CDR3 spells CASSLGPRMAFF. The CDR3, as DNA: TGTGCCAGCAGCTTAGGACCGAGAATGGCTTTCTTT. Complete variable domain (other parts from reference TRBV7-3 and TRBJ1-1): GAGVSQTPSNKVTEKGKYVELRCDPISGHTALYWYRQSLGQGPEFLIYFQGTGAADDSGLPNDRFFAVRPEGSVSTLKIQRTERGDSAVYLCASSLGPRMAFFGQGTRLTVV.

This clonotype was detected a few times. V usage is TRBV29-1 and J usage is TRBJ1-2; D gene uncertain. V lost 3 bases and J 0 bases, leaving 11 bases between the germline ends. Germline V gene lookup returns CDR1 SQVTM and CDR2 ANQGSEA. This CDR3 contains 14 residues. DNA of the CDR3: TGCAGCGTTGATTCCCGGGAAACTAACTATGGCTACACCTTC. Translating gives CSVDSRETNYGYTF.

This clonotype was recorded a few times. CDR3 amino acids: CASSPLAGTYEQYF. The CDR3, as DNA: TGTGCCAGCAGTCCACTAGCGGGGACCTACGAGCAGTACTTC. The V call is TRBV12-3 or TRBV12-4, the J call TRBJ2-7, with 10 bases aligning to TRBD2. The trim removed 5 bases at V and 2 bases at J, leaving 3 bases unmatched. CDR3 length: 14 amino acids.

This clonotype turned up a few times. The chain is built from TRBV7-9 and TRBJ2-1; D gene uncertain. The CDR3 consists of 13 residues. Trimming stripped 1 base from V and 7 bases from J, with 8 bases between. Germline CDR1 reads SEHNR; CDR2 reads FQNEAQ (reference sequence). CDR3 protein: CASSLGLGNEQFF. The CDR3 nucleotides are TGTGCCAGCAGCTTAGGCCTGGGGAATGAGCAGTTCTTC.

This clonotype was detected only a few times. The chain uses TRBV20-1 and TRBJ1-1; D ambiguous. The CDR3 has 14 amino acids. Germline V gene lookup returns CDR1 DFQATT and CDR2 SNEGSKA (reference sequence). The ends were cut back, 3 bases at V and 0 bases at J, with 11 bases in the middle. CDR3 loop: CSASGRRMNTEAFF. CDR3 DNA sequence: TGCAGTGCTAGCGGTCGGCGGATGAACACTGAAGCTTTCTTT.

V usage is TRBV5-4 and J usage is TRBJ2-7, with TRBD2 matching over 10 bases. The CDR3 contains 15 residues. With V trimmed by 4 bases and J by 2 bases, 6 bases remained unmatched. From germline, CDR1 is SGHNT and CDR2 YYREEE (reference sequence). Here the CDR3 reads CASSRTSGNAYEQYF. In DNA form, the CDR3 reads TGTGCCAGCAGCCGGACTAGCGGAAACGCCTACGAGCAGTACTTC. The whole variable domain, filled in from reference TRBV5-4 and TRBJ2-7, reads ETGVTQSPTHLIKTRGQQVTLRCSSQSGHNTVSWYQQALGQGPQFIFQYYREEENGRGNFPPRFSGLQFPNYSSELNVNALELDDSALYLCASSRTSGNAYEQYFGPGTRLTVT.

The V gene is TRBV20-1, the J gene TRBJ1-2, with D uncertain. This CDR3 is built from 14 residues. With 6 bases removed from V and 0 bases from J, the gap between germline ends came to 14 bases. Germline V gene sequence: CDR1 DFQATT, CDR2 SNEGSKA (reference sequence). The CDR3 DNA reads TGCAGTGCCCTTCGGGGAGGGACTAACTATGGCTACACCTTC. Translated: CSALRGGTNYGYTF.

In this sample, this clonotype turned up a few times. The J gene is TRBJ2-5, the V gene TRBV12-3 or TRBV12-4, with D perhaps TRBD2 (5 bases). V was clipped by 2 bases and J by 2 bases, with 6 bases between them. This CDR3 is 13 amino acids long. CDR3 in amino acids: CASSLWEQETQYF. In DNA, the CDR3 is TGTGCCAGCAGTTTATGGGAGCAAGAGACCCAGTACTTC.

This chain connects TRBV20-1 to TRBJ2-5, with a possible D match to TRBD1 (6 bases). Between the trimmed V and J ends, which lost 5 bases and 4 bases, there was a span of 11 bases. Germline lookup yields CDR1 DFQATT and CDR2 SNEGSKA (reference sequence). The CDR3 loop spans 12 amino acids. CDR3 sequence (DNA): TGCAGTGCTTCCCAGGGGAGAGAGACCCAGTACTTC. Encoded protein: CSASQGRETQYF.

This chain uses TRBV28 with TRBJ2-7; D is ambiguous. The ends were cut back, 0 bases at V and 0 bases at J, with 12 bases in the middle. This CDR3 comprises 16 residues. CDR1 MDHEN and CDR2 SYDVKM come from the germline V gene. The CDR3, as DNA: TGTGCCAGCAGTTTATGGAGACCGGGCTTCTCCTACGAGCAGTACTTC. Its translation is CASSLWRPGFSYEQYF.

This clonotype was detected a few times. This chain connects TRBV5-1 to TRBJ1-2; TRBD1 aligns across 7 bases. V lost 4 bases and J lost 8; bases outside the gene matches: 17. The CDR3 consists of 16 residues. The V gene's germline CDR1 is SGHRS and CDR2 YFSETQ. The CDR3 nucleotides read TGCGCCAGCAGCCTGGGGGCCCCGACAGGGTCCGGCGGCTACACCTTC. Protein product: CASSLGAPTGSGGYTF.

This clonotype was seen a handful of times. The CDR3 coding sequence is TGTGCCAGCAGCTTAGTGGGGACAGCCGTCGAGCAGTACTTC. Encoded protein: CASSLVGTAVEQYF. The rearrangement links TRBV7-9 to TRBJ2-7, with 7 positions matching TRBD1. Germline CDR1 SEHNR, CDR2 FQNEAQ (reference sequence). This CDR3 region has 14 residues. The J segment lost 6 bases and the V segment lost 1 base, leaving 6 bases of the junction unmatched.

This sequence joins TRBV5-1 and TRBJ2-3, with D maybe TRBD2 (5 bases). Trimming cost V 4 bases and J 4 bases, with 19 bases left between them. The CDR3 is 16 amino acids. The V gene's germline CDR1 is SGHRS and CDR2 YFSETQ. The CDR3 loop is CASSPALGRGADTQYF. In nucleotides, the CDR3 is TGCGCCAGCAGCCCGGCCTTGGGCCGGGGTGCAGATACGCAGTATTTT.

V usage is TRBV12-3 or TRBV12-4 and J usage is TRBJ2-7, with D possibly being TRBD1 (6 bases). CDR3 length equals 15 residues. V was pared by 6 bases and J by 0 bases, with 15 bases between. CDR3 in amino acids: CASRGPGQVSYEQYF. CDR3 nucleotides: TGTGCCAGCAGGGGACCGGGACAAGTCTCCTACGAGCAGTACTTC.

The chain couples TRBV6-2 or TRBV6-3 to TRBJ2-1, with 11 positions matching TRBD2. Trimming cost V 0 bases and J 7 bases; bases outside gene matches: 5. This CDR3 region has 16 residues. Germline values: CDR1 MNHEY, CDR2 SVGEGT. Written as DNA, the CDR3 is TGTGCCAGCAGTTACTCCAAACTAGCGGGAGAAAATGAGCAGTTCTTC. Translating it yields CASSYSKLAGENEQFF.

The chain carries TRBV5-1 and TRBJ2-7, with 8 bases matching TRBD2. V gave up 3 bases and J gave up 2 bases; unmatched junction bases: 4. Germline V gene lookup returns CDR1 SGHRS and CDR2 YFSETQ. The CDR3 extends over 14 amino acids. CDR3 loop: CASSSTSVPYEQYF. The CDR3 coding sequence is TGCGCCAGCAGCTCGACTAGCGTCCCCTACGAGCAGTACTTC.

The genes are TRBV7-9 and TRBJ1-5; 8 positions match TRBD1. The length of the CDR3 is 14 residues. After removal of 3 bases from V and 6 bases from J, the junction contained 4 bases not matched to a gene. Looked up from germline, CDR1 is SEHNR and CDR2 is FQNEAQ (reference sequence). CDR3 DNA: TGTGCCAGCAGCTTGACAGGGGAGCCTCAGCCCCAGCATTTT. It codes for CASSLTGEPQPQHF.

The J gene is TRBJ2-3, the V gene TRBV6-6; D is possibly TRBD1 or TRBD2 (5 bases each). Germline CDR1 and CDR2: MNHNY and SVGAGI (reference sequence). This CDR3 spans 15 amino acids. Trimming shortened V by 7 bases and J by 5 bases, and 19 bases separated the two germline ends. In nucleotides, the CDR3 is TGTGCCAGCACCCGGGACCCCGAGGGAATAGATACGCAGTATTTT. Residues: CASTRDPEGIDTQYF.

This clonotype was observed a few times. The chain links TRBV20-1 to TRBJ2-5, with 8 bases identical to TRBD1. V trimming: 5 bases; J trimming: 11 bases; junction bases outside the gene matches: 7. The germline V gene encodes CDR1 DFQATT and CDR2 SNEGSKA (reference sequence). The CDR3 is made up of 11 amino acids. CDR3 coding DNA: TGCAGTGCTTATGACAGGGGCCAGCAGTACTTC. Residues: CSAYDRGQQYF.

This rearrangement joins TRBV29-1 to TRBJ2-3, with 10 bases identical to TRBD2. The CDR3 is made up of 17 amino acids. J gave up 3 bases and V 3 bases, and 12 bases lay outside the gene matches. Germline CDR1 SQVTM, CDR2 ANQGSEA. The CDR3 bases are TGCAGCGTTGAGGCTAGCGGGAGCCATCGTCGAACAGATACGCAGTATTTT. Protein: CSVEASGSHRRTDTQYF.